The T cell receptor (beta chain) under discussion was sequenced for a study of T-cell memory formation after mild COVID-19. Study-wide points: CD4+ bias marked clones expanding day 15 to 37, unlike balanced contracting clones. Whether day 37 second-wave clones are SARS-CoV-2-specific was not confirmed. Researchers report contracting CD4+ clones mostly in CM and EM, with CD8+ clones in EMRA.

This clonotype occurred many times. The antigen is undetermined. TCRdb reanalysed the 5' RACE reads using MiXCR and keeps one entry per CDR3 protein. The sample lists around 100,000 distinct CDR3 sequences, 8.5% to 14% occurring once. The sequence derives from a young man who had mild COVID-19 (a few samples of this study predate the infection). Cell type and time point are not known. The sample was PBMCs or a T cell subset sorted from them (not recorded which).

The CDR3: CASSQKVGGSLGTGELFF. Written as DNA, the CDR3 is TGCGCCAGCAGCCAAAAAGTAGGTGGCAGTCTTGGGACCGGGGAGCTGTTTTTT. The J gene is TRBJ2-2, the V gene TRBV4-3; D not certain. CDR1 and CDR2 from the germline V gene are LGHNA and YSLEER. V lost 2 bases, J lost 5 bases, and 21 bases lay in between. CDR3 size: 18 residues.